The 25 T cell receptor beta chains reported below all come from one sample, sequenced in a study of early T cells in non-severe SARS-CoV-2 infection. One entry per CDR3 protein results from TCRdb running MiXCR on the 5' RACE reads. The sample yields about 46,000 distinct CDR3 sequences, roughly 9.4% seen once. Sample: whole blood, taken at baseline. The source is an adult who was a healthcare worker with PCR-confirmed SARS-CoV-2 infection or an uninfected control (not recorded which).

This clonotype was found many times. The chain employs TRBV7-8 and TRBJ1-4, with D possibly being TRBD1 (5 bases). There are 15 residues in the CDR3. V was shortened by 1 base and J by 7 bases, with 13 bases between the two germline ends. CDR1 is SGHVS and CDR2 is FQNEAQ in the germline V gene. In DNA form, the CDR3 reads TGTGCCAGCAGCTTAGTCGGGGGTTCGGGTGAAAAACTGTTTTTT. Translating gives CASSLVGGSGEKLFF.

This clonotype was recorded at least ten times. The chain has TRBV7-9 and TRBJ1-1; D remains unclear. Between the trimmed V and J ends, which lost 3 bases and 0 bases, there was a span of 5 bases. This CDR3 comprises 13 residues. CDR1 SEHNR and CDR2 FQNEAQ come from the germline V gene (reference sequence). The CDR3 protein is CASSFYMNTEAFF. As DNA, the CDR3 is TGTGCCAGCAGCTTCTATATGAACACTGAAGCTTTCTTT.

At least ten counts were recorded for this clonotype. The V call is TRBV20-1, the J call TRBJ2-2; no definite D call. The V end was cut by 4 bases, the J end by 4 bases, with 10 bases between. The CDR3 length is 13 residues. Per the germline V gene, CDR1 is DFQATT and CDR2 is SNEGSKA (reference sequence). The CDR3 protein is CSATSGLTGELFF. The CDR3 DNA follows: TGCAGTGCTACGTCAGGCCTCACCGGGGAGCTGTTTTTT.

This clonotype was seen repeatedly, ten times or more. This chain's CDR3 is CASSQEGRGPYEQYF. In DNA, the CDR3 is TGCGCCAGCAGCCAAGAAGGAAGGGGACCCTACGAGCAGTACTTC. The chain links TRBV4-3 to TRBJ2-7; either TRBD1 or TRBD2 may fit D (5 bases each). The germline V and J ends were trimmed by 0 bases and 2 bases, with 11 bases remaining between them. The CDR3 has 15 residues. CDR1 and CDR2 from the germline V gene are LGHNA and YSLEER.

This clonotype was found many times. This chain links TRBV10-3 with TRBJ2-3; 8 bases align to TRBD2. Trimming at V came to 6 bases and at J to 5 bases, leaving 4 bases not matched to a gene. In germline, CDR1 is ENHRY, CDR2 SYGVKD. The CDR3 loop spans 13 amino acids. CDR3 sequence (DNA): TGTGCCATCAGGGGGACTAGAGAAGATACGCAGTATTTT. Translating it yields CAIRGTREDTQYF.

This clonotype was detected a few times. The chain links TRBV28 to TRBJ2-7; 10 positions agree with TRBD2. Per germline, CDR1 MDHEN and CDR2 SYDVKM. The CDR3 covers 16 residues. The junction had 8 bases not matched to a gene; V was cut back by 6 bases and J by 0 bases. CDR3 residues: CASSPYPSGSSYEQYF. CDR3 sequence (DNA): TGTGCCAGCAGCCCTTACCCTAGCGGGAGCTCCTACGAGCAGTACTTC. Filled out from reference TRBV28 and TRBJ2-7, the complete variable domain reads DVKVTQSSRYLVKRTGEKVFLECVQDMDHENMFWYRQDPGLGLRLIYFSYDVKMKEKGDIPEGYSVSREKKERFSLILESASTNQTSMYLCASSPYPSGSSYEQYFGPGTRLTVT.

This clonotype was recorded at least ten times. The rearrangement joins TRBV20-1 to TRBJ2-3, with 9 nucleotides matching TRBD2. With 3 bases clipped from V and 2 bases from J, the junction kept 6 bases outside the gene matches. Looked up from germline, CDR1 is DFQATT and CDR2 is SNEGSKA (reference sequence). There are 15 residues in the CDR3. Here the CDR3 reads CSARRGGGATDTQYF. The CDR3 bases are TGCAGTGCTAGGAGGGGCGGGGGGGCCACAGATACGCAGTATTTT.

This clonotype was found a few times. The rearrangement uses TRBV7-9 and TRBJ1-4, with 7 positions matching TRBD1. CDR1 is SEHNR and CDR2 is FQNEAQ in the germline V gene (reference sequence). V was clipped by 1 base and J by 5 bases; unmatched bases: 7. The CDR3 consists of 16 residues. DNA of the CDR3: TGTGCCAGCAGCTTAGTTTCCGGACAGGAGAATGAAAAACTGTTTTTT. Its translation is CASSLVSGQENEKLFF.

The J gene is TRBJ2-7, the V gene TRBV29-1; D is unresolved. Trimming took 4 bases from V and 0 from J, leaving 10 bases between them. The CDR3 has 13 residues. Germline CDR1 is SQVTM and CDR2 is ANQGSEA. The CDR3 protein is CSVVSPGSYEQYF. Written as DNA, the CDR3 is TGCAGCGTTGTTTCCCCTGGCTCCTACGAGCAGTACTTC.

This clonotype was recorded many times. The rearrangement joins TRBV7-9 to TRBJ1-1, with 8 bases that match TRBD1. The CDR3 loop spans 13 amino acids. In germline, CDR1 is SEHNR, CDR2 FQNEAQ (reference sequence). Unmatched junction bases numbered 9, after V lost 5 bases and J lost 10 bases. The CDR3 here is CASSPGQGVGAFF. In DNA, the CDR3 is TGTGCCAGCAGCCCAGGACAGGGAGTAGGAGCTTTCTTT.

This sequence joins TRBV3-1 and TRBJ1-1; no clear D gene. V was shortened by 0 bases and J by 9 bases, with 14 bases between the two germline ends. Germline assignment: CDR1 LGHDT and CDR2 YNNKEL (reference sequence). The CDR3 contains 14 residues. CDR3 amino acids: CASSQDLLAVQAFF. CDR3 sequence (DNA): TGTGCCAGCAGCCAAGATCTTCTGGCAGTACAAGCTTTCTTT.

This clonotype was seen a handful of times. The chain links TRBV7-9 to TRBJ2-3; TRBD1 is a possible D gene (8 bases). Germline V gives CDR1 SEHNR, CDR2 FQNEAQ (reference sequence). Trimming pared 5 bases from V and 1 base from J, leaving 16 bases between. This CDR3 has 16 amino acids. CDR3 protein: CASSPTGGAGTDTQYF. CDR3 DNA sequence: TGTGCCAGCAGCCCCACAGGGGGGGCCGGCACAGATACGCAGTATTTT.

This clonotype came up once. V usage is TRBV6-5 and J usage is TRBJ2-2; D is ambiguous. The CDR3 consists of 14 residues. Trimming took off 8 bases at V and 0 bases at J, with 10 bases between the two ends. Germline V lookup: CDR1 MNHEY, CDR2 SVGAGI. CDR3 DNA: TGTGCCAGCCAGGATAGAACGAACACCGGGGAGCTGTTTTTT. Protein product: CASQDRTNTGELFF.

The V call is TRBV4-3, the J call TRBJ1-6; D perhaps matches TRBD1 (5 bases). CDR3 length equals 15 residues. Germline CDR1 and CDR2: LGHNA and YSLEER. V was clipped by 0 bases and J by 9 bases, with 12 bases between them. The CDR3 spells CASSQEGWGVSPLHF. DNA for the CDR3: TGCGCCAGCAGCCAAGAGGGCTGGGGCGTTTCACCCCTCCACTTT.

In this sample, this clonotype turned up a few times. The chain has TRBV7-6 and TRBJ2-1, with D unclear. CDR1 SGHVS and CDR2 FNYEAQ come from the germline V gene. CDR3 length equals 12 residues. Trimming left V 5 bases short and J 8 bases short, with 10 bases between. The CDR3 reads CASSDDVDEQFF. CDR3 DNA sequence: TGTGCCAGCAGCGACGACGTGGATGAGCAGTTCTTC.

V usage is TRBV29-1 and J usage is TRBJ1-1; D unclear. The CDR3 extends over 12 amino acids. Between the trimmed V and J ends, which lost 4 bases and 2 bases, there was a span of 8 bases. CDR1 is SQVTM and CDR2 is ANQGSEA in the germline V gene. CDR3 bases: TGCAGCGTTGTGCATGGAAACACTGAAGCTTTCTTT. Translation: CSVVHGNTEAFF.

The chain is built from TRBV2 and TRBJ1-3, with D possibly being TRBD1 (5 bases). This CDR3 spans 14 amino acids. Looked up from germline, CDR1 is SNHLY and CDR2 is FYNNEI. Trimming took off 7 bases at V and 0 bases at J, with 10 bases between the two ends. CDR3 sequence (DNA): TGTGCCAGCACCTTGACAGACTCTGGAAACACCATATATTTT. Protein product: CASTLTDSGNTIYF.

This clonotype was seen ten or more times. The J gene is TRBJ2-5, the V gene TRBV20-1, with 10 bases lining up with TRBD2. The ends lost 6 bases at V and 5 bases at J; junction bases unmatched: 15. Germline V gene data show CDR1 as DFQATT and CDR2 as SNEGSKA (reference sequence). This CDR3 is built from 16 residues. The CDR3 region is CSANRGTAGGPETQYF. The CDR3 region has the DNA TGCAGTGCCAACCGGGGCACAGCGGGGGGGCCGGAGACCCAGTACTTC.

This clonotype was picked up many times. The rearrangement links TRBV20-1 to TRBJ1-6; D is possibly TRBD1 (6 bases). In germline, CDR1 is DFQATT, CDR2 SNEGSKA (reference sequence). Trimming pared 4 bases from V and 10 bases from J, leaving 11 bases between. This CDR3 has 12 amino acids. The CDR3 loop is CSAKQGKSPLHF. CDR3 nucleotides: TGCAGTGCTAAACAGGGCAAATCACCCCTCCACTTT.

The J gene is TRBJ1-6, the V gene TRBV9; no reliable D call. The germline gives CDR1 SGDLS, CDR2 YYNGEE. CDR3 size: 14 residues. Trimming cost V 0 bases and J 7 bases, with 8 bases left between them. The CDR3 is CASSVGLTNSPLHF. The DNA for the CDR3 is TGTGCCAGCAGCGTAGGGCTTACGAATTCACCCCTCCACTTT.

This clonotype has ten or more counts. V usage is TRBV11-2 and J usage is TRBJ2-2; a possible D gene is TRBD1 (7 bases). CDR1 is SGHAT and CDR2 is FQNNGV in the germline V gene. The V end was cut by 8 bases, the J end by 0 bases, with 10 bases between. This CDR3 region has 14 residues. DNA of the CDR3: TGTGCCAGCCGGGGGACAGCGAACACCGGGGAGCTGTTTTTT. Residues: CASRGTANTGELFF.

There are many counts of this clonotype. CDR3 nucleotide sequence: TGTGCCAGCAGCCTGCACACGGACATGAACACTGAAGCTTTCTTT. This gives the protein CASSLHTDMNTEAFF. J is TRBJ1-1 and V is TRBV3-1, with D maybe TRBD1 (5 bases). The CDR3 is made up of 15 amino acids. Germline V gene sequence: CDR1 LGHDT, CDR2 YNNKEL (reference sequence). The germline V and J ends were trimmed by 4 bases and 0 bases, with 12 bases remaining between them. The full variable domain, rest sourced from reference TRBV3-1 and TRBJ1-1, is DTAVSQTPKYLVTQMGNDKSIKCEQNLGHDTMYWYKQDSKKFLKIMFSYNNKELIINETVPNRFSPKSPDKAHLNLHINSLELGDSAVYFCASSLHTDMNTEAFFGQGTRLTVV.

V usage is TRBV29-1 and J usage is TRBJ1-4; D not resolved. Germline V gene sequence: CDR1 SQVTM, CDR2 ANQGSEA. Trimming stripped 1 base from V and 0 bases from J, with 12 bases between. The CDR3 is made up of 16 amino acids. DNA for the CDR3: TGCAGCGTTGAAGTGGCGACGGCCGCAACTAATGAAAAACTGTTTTTT. This translates into CSVEVATAATNEKLFF.

The chain is built from TRBV11-3 and TRBJ2-5; the match to TRBD2 covers 11 bases. The V gene end was trimmed by 5 bases and the J gene end by 4 bases; junction bases not matched to a gene: 9. CDR3 length: 16 residues. Germline V CDR1 and CDR2: SGHNT, YENEEA. For the CDR3, the DNA is TGTGCCAGCAGCCCCGGGTTAGCGGGGGGGTCAGAGACCCAGTACTTC. It codes for CASSPGLAGGSETQYF.

This clonotype occurred a few times. V is TRBV4-2 and J is TRBJ1-2, with TRBD1 matching 8 bases. V shed 1 base and J 3 bases; nucleotides not matched to a gene: 7. CDR1 LGHNA and CDR2 YNFKEQ come from the germline V gene. The CDR3 runs to 16 residues. The CDR3 DNA reads TGTGCCAGCAGCCAAGCAGTTCTACAGGGGGACTATGGCTACACCTTC. Translated: CASSQAVLQGDYGYTF.